This T cell receptor beta chain comes out of a study of regulatory T cells in long-lasting Graves disease. Study-wide context: Persistent cases were those of Graves' disease that involved over 5 years of antithyroid drugs with positive TSH receptor antibodies.

HTBI primers from iRepertoire and Arm-PCR of CDR3 regions yielded the TCR beta libraries. TCRdb used MiXCR to reprocess the multiplex PCR reads, holding one entry per CDR3 protein. In the table there are 400,000 to 500,000 distinct CDR3 sequences, 22% of which are singletons. The time point: persistent/refractory GD, antithyroid drugs over 5 years with positive TRAb. PBMC-derived RNA was used for the TCR library. Into tubes containing EDTA, roughly 8.3 milliliters of peripheral blood were drawn. Concerning this clonotype: Its matching antigen is unknown.

Germline CDR1 LNHDA, CDR2 SQIVND (reference sequence). Trimming took off 3 bases at V and 1 base at J, with 16 bases between the two ends. This CDR3 is built from 17 residues. Study results and limitations: Comparison showed that persistent patients shared more public clonotypes (2,741) than new patients (approximately 870).

The sample consisted of peripheral blood mononuclear cells (PBMCs), taken when the disease was refractory, from a patient treated with antithyroid drugs. This receptor was identified in a female donor with Graves disease. This chain connects TRBV19 to TRBJ2-4, with D perhaps matching TRBD2 (6 bases). The CDR3 nucleotides are TGTGCCAGTAGTATGACCGGACTATACCTGGCCAAAAACATTCAGTACTTC. Translating gives CASSMTGLYLAKNIQYF.